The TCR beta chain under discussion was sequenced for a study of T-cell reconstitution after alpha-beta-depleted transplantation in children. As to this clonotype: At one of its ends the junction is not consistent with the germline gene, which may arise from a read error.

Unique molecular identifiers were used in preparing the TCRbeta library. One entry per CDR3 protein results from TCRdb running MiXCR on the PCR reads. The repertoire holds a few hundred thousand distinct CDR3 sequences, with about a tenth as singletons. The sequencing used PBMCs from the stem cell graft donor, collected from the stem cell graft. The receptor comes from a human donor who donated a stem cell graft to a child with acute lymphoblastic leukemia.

In DNA, the CDR3 is TGCGCCAGCAGCCAAGGGTCGGGACCTCAAGAGACCCACTACTTC. It specifies CASSQGSGPQETHYF. The chain couples TRBV4-1 to TRBJ2-5; D possibly uses TRBD1 or TRBD2 (5 bases each). Germline CDR1 MGHRA, CDR2 YSYEKL. This CDR3 comprises 15 residues.